Below, one T cell receptor beta chain is given with its context. TCRdb keeps only in-frame clones here, not all; method: immunoSEQ multiplex PCR. The sample lists approximately 150,000 clones, around 84% occurring once. Between the trimmed V and J ends, which lost 2 bases and 5 bases, there was a span of 10 bases. This CDR3 is 14 amino acids long. Germline loops: CDR1 SGHRS, CDR2 YFSETQ. This sample is part of a study of T cell responses to AZD1222 COVID-19 vaccine. The chain combines TRBV5-1 with TRBJ2-2, with D possibly called TRBD1 or TRBD2 (5 bases each). This sequence originates from an adult who received the AZD1222 COVID-19 vaccine. The sample was peripheral blood, taken 28 days after the second AZD1222 dose. The chain's CDR3 is CASSLGTWTGELFF. DNA of the CDR3: TGCGCCAGCAGCTTAGGGACGTGGACCGGGGAGCTGTTTTTT. Based on the CDR3 plus reference TRBV5-1 and TRBJ2-2, the full variable domain is KAGVTQTPRYLIKTRGQQVTLSCSPISGHRSVSWYQQTPGQGLQFLFEYFSETQRNKGNFPGRFSGRQFSNSRSEMNVSTLELGDSALYLCASSLGTWTGELFFGEGSRLTVL.